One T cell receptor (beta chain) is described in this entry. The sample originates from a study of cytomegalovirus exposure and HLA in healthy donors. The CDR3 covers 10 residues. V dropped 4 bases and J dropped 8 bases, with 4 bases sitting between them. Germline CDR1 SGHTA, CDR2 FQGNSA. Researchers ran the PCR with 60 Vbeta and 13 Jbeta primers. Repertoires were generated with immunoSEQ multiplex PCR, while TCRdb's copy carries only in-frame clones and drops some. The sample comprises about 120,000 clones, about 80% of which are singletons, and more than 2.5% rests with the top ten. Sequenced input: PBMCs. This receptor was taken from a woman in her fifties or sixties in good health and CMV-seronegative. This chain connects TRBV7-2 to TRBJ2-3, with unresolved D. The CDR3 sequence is CASSSFTQYF. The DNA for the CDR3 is TGTGCCAGCAGCTCATTTACGCAGTATTTT.